The source of this T cell receptor beta chain is a study of beta chain features in type 1 diabetes (dated by TCRdb to 2016 to 2019). At the level of the whole study: Mean age, gender distribution, total cell number and subset yield were not different between patients and healthy donors. A total of 90 million to 130 million sorted cells were examined across all samples, and a strong correlation was observed between cell number per subset and RNA yield. The study compared TCRB repertoires of sorted circulating CD4+ T cell subsets between recently diagnosed type 1 diabetes patients and matched healthy donors. Regulatory and stem cell-like memory subsets were isolated from only 8 patients and roughly 8 healthy donors, whereas naive and central memory subsets came from all 30 or so donors.

On this clone: The clone's antigen remains unknown. Base qualities were left out, and no much larger clone turns up one base away. Other DNA sequences of this sample code for an identical CDR3.

A single peripheral blood draw of approximately 100 mL on average was collected from each donor into heparinised tubes. A BD FACSAria II and a panel including CD45RO, CCR7, CD25, CD127, CD95 and CD27 were used to sort naive, central memory, regulatory and stem cell-like memory CD4+ T cells. All sorted populations exceeded 95% purity. PBMCs were separated immediately by Lymphoprep density gradient centrifugation and were stained directly, without being cultured. To minimize batch effects, samples were stained and sorted in pairs, one healthy donor with one patient per experiment. All of the isolated RNA was reverse transcribed with the High Capacity cDNA Reverse Transcription Kit, so expressed TCRB transcripts were sequenced. Deep immunoSEQ sequencing was applied to naive, central memory and regulatory T cell samples, giving an average of about 3.8 million total reads per sample. Sorted cells were lysed in RLT buffer, and RNA was extracted using DNase-treated RNeasy Micro or Mini kits according to cell number. Each cell subset was processed separately to prevent cross-contamination, with patient and healthy donor samples processed together. TCRB sequences were amplified from cDNA with the immunoSEQ multiplex PCR, producing 87-bp fragments spanning the CDR3 region. The amplicons were sequenced using the Illumina HiSeq platform. In the authors' own workflow: Synthetic template baselines were used to correct PCR bias computationally, reads within Hamming distance 2 were collapsed, and singletons that could not be merged were discarded. By aligning reads against IMGT, V, D and J genes, CDR3 length, and insertions or deletions at six rearrangement sites were assigned. Within each subset, clonotype counts were normalized to sorted cell number, after which true diversity and Gini coefficients were computed with the tcR R package. The overlap coefficient, calculated on TCRB nucleotide sequences, was used to measure repertoire sharing. Out-of-frame TCRB sequences from naive cells were analyzed to stand in for the pre-selection repertoire. Not all clones reach the TCRdb copy of this immuneACCESS table, which keeps in-frame sequences only. Checked studies attribute under half of the gap to unresolved V genes and leave the rest unexplained. From that table come the V and J calls and clone size; the DNA was used to work out D and trimming. The sample table contains about 340,000 clones; only one count was recorded for about 14% of them. The biggest ten clones account for roughly 0.015% of the sample.

The paper as a whole reports these results and caveats: Only small numbers of individuals were included in the HLA sub-analyses, which left unresolved whether HLA type had any influence on TCRB rearrangement. Sequencing cDNA rather than genomic DNA could over-represent highly expressing activated cells, although activation and CD3 levels did not differ between groups. Type 1 diabetes patients showed a moderate but significant shortening of TCRB CDR3 length in all four CD4+ subsets. Naive, central memory and regulatory TCRB repertoires appeared to be more similar among patients than among healthy donors. PCR may preferentially amplify shorter templates, but because patient and control samples were amplified and corrected together, any resulting skew would affect both groups equally. Fewer insertions and more nucleotide deletions at VDJ recombination sites were observed in patients with type 1 diabetes, implying thymic rearrangement abnormalities.

For this chain, trimming is 0 bases at the V end and 3 bases at the J end, and the number of junction bases without a gene match is 6. There are 15 amino acids in the CDR3, from cysteine to phenylalanine inclusive. This entry keeps only the CDR3 DNA: 45 bases, framed from base 1. The germline V gene supplies CDR1 SGHRS and CDR2 YFSETQ. Input material: naive CD4+ T cells from blood. What this sample's cell subset or site label stands for: true naive CD4+ T cells. The chain couples TRBV5-1 to TRBJ2-7; a stretch of 7 junction bases matches TRBD2. This TCR was recovered from a woman aged 18-35 years with type 1 diabetes. The CDR3 loop reads CASSLVPGGNYEQYF. DNA sequence: TGCGCCAGCAGCTTGGTTCCGGGGGGTAACTACGAGCAGTACTTC.